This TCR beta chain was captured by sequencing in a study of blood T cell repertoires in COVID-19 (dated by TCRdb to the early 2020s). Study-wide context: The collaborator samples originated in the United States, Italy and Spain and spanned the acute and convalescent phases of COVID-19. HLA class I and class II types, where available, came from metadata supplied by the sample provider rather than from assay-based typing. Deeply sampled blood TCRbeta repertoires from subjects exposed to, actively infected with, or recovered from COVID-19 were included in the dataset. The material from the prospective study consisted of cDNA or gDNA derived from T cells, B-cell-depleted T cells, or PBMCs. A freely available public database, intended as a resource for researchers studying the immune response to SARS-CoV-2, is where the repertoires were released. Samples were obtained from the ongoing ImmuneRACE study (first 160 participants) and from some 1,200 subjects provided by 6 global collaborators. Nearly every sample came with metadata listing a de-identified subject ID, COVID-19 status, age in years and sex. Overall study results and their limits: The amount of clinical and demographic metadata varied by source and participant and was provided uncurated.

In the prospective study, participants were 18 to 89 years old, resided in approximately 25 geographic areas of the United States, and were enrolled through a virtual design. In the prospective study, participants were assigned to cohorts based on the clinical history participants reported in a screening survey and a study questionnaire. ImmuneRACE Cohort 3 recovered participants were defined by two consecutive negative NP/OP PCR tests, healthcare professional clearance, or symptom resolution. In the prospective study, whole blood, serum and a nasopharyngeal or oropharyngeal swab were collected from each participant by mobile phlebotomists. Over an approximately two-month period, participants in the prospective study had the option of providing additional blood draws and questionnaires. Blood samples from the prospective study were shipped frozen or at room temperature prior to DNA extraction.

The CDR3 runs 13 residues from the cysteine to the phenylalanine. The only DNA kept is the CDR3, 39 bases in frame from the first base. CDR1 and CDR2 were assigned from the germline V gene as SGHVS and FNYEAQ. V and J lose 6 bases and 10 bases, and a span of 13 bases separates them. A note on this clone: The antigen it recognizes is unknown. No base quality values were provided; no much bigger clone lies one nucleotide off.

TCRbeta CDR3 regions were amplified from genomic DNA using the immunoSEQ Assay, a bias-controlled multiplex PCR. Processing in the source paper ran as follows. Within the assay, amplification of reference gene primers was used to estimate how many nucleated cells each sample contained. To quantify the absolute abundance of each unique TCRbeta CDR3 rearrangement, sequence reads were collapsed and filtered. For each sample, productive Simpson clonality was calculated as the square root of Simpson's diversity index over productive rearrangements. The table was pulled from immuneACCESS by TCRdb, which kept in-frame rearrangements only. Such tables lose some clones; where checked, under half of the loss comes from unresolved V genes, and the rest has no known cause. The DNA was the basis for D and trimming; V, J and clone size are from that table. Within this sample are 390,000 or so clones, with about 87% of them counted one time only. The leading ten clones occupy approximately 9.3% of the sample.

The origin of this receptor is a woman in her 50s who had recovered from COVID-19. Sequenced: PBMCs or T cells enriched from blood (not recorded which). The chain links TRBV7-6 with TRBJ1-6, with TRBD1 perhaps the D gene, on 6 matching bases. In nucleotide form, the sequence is TGTGCCAGCAGGGAGCAGGGGAGCTCACCCCTCCACTTT. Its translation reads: CASREQGSSPLHF. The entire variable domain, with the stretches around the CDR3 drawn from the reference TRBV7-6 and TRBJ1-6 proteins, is GAGVSQSPRYKVTKRGQDVALRCDPISGHVSLYWYRQALGQGPEFLTYFNYEAQQDKSGLPNDRFSAERPEGSISTLTIQRTEQRDSAMYRCASREQGSSPLHFGNGTRLTVT.